Sequencing of this TCR beta chain was carried out in a study of T cell responses to AZD1222 COVID-19 vaccine. Overall study: Pooling was applied to second doses at about 4 or about 12 weeks.

Broader study findings: Repertoires were sampled only after the peak T cell response.

The germline V gene has CDR1 SNHLY and CDR2 FYNNEI. The CDR3 spans 13 residues. V was clipped by 3 bases and J by 7 bases, with 9 bases between them. A word on this clone: What it binds is not known.

The protocol was immunoSEQ multiplex PCR, while the TCRdb copy is restricted to in-frame clones and leaves out a portion. The table has roughly 75,000 clones, over 80% seen once; the top ten hold 8% to 10%. The sequence was obtained from an adult in good health. The sequenced sample was peripheral blood, obtained on day 0 of AZD1222 vaccination. J is TRBJ2-2 and V is TRBV2; possible D gene TRBD1, 5 bases. CDR3 sequence reads: CASSEGPDGELFF. The DNA of the CDR3 is TGTGCCAGCAGTGAGGGGCCCGACGGGGAGCTGTTTTTT.